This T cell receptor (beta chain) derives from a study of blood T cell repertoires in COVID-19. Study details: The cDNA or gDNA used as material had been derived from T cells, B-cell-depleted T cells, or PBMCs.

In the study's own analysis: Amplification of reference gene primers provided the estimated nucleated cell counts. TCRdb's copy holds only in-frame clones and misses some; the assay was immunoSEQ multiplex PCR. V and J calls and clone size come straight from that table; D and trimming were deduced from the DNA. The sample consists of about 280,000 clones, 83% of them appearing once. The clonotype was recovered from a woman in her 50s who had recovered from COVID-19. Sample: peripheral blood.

CDR3: CASRTGTALFREKLFF. CDR3 nucleotides: TGTGCCAGCAGAACCGGGACAGCACTGTTTCGGGAAAAACTGTTTTTT. This rearrangement joins TRBV28 to TRBJ1-4, with 7 bases identical to TRBD1. CDR1 is MDHEN, CDR2 SYDVKM, per germline. Trimming cost V 6 bases and J 8 bases; bases outside gene matches: 15. This CDR3 has 16 amino acids.